This entry is about one T cell receptor beta chain. Its antigen is not yet known. Base-call qualities are not available, and no considerably larger clone is one nucleotide away. Library preparation employed PCR. The sample was run on an Illumina HiSeq 2500. Unique molecular identifiers were incorporated into TCR beta cDNA libraries to reduce PCR and sequencing biases. Every 1 to 10 million input T cells yielded approximately 500,000 cDNA molecules, meaning each molecule approximated one T cell. The patient libraries were prepared and sequenced using the same protocol as the earlier healthy control dataset. Samples belonging to the same batch were prepared together, multiplexed and sequenced on a shared HiSeq lane. Under the source paper's analysis protocol: Raw barcoded reads were processed with MIGEC, and single-read molecular identifier groups were discarded before consensus assembly and CDR3 extraction. Clonotype tables were post-analysed with VDJtools, and diversity was normalized by down-sampling all datasets to the smallest sample size. To correct batch-related cross-sample contamination, repertoire overlap clustering matched CDR3 amino acid sequences but not nucleotide sequences. The raw public data were reprocessed by TCRdb itself: fastp quality trimming at Q25, MiXCR clonotype calling, in-frame beta chains only. Each entry is one CDR3 protein sequence, shown with its most common DNA and genes. V and J calls and clone size were set by TCRdb, not the authors. This sample has roughly 430,000 distinct CDR3 sequences in its table, and roughly 38% of those were observed once. In total, the top ten clones hold 7.6% of the sample.

To demonstrate the VDJtools post-analysis software, TCR beta repertoires were profiled from the peripheral blood of over ten young patients with multiple sclerosis. Multiple sclerosis patients were children and adolescents aged about 6 to 16 years. This sample stems from a study of post-analysis software for immune sequencing data (dated by TCRdb to about 2015). Study-wide context: Recorded disease courses included relapsing-remitting, secondary progressive and progressive-relapsing multiple sclerosis, with some patients lacking subtype annotation. The patient repertoires were set against around ten previously published healthy control repertoires from donors whose ages ranged from roughly 6 to 26 years. A subset of samples was prepared in parallel using single-end sample barcoding, then pooled and co-amplified after Illumina adapter ligation. Beyond this particular receptor, the publication reports: Multiple sclerosis patients had significantly lower normalized Chao1 diversity than controls, a result that suggests substantial peripheral T-cell clonal expansion. Patients showed significantly higher frequencies than controls for a few TRBV segments, among them TRBV5-6, TRBV5-1 and TRBV20-1. The control group was slightly older than the multiple sclerosis patient group. Direct clustering with F measure showed strong co-clustering of samples prepared in the same batch, prompting a batch-effect correction.

Taken from the germline V gene (reference sequence), the CDR1 and CDR2 loops are DFQATT and SNEGSKA. Ends trimmed: V by 2 bases, J by 6 bases; bases unmatched to a gene: 5. The CDR3 runs 13 amino acids, cysteine and phenylalanine included. Only the CDR3 DNA stays, 39 bases, in frame from base 1. The sequence was obtained from a girl aged 2-10 years with multiple sclerosis. The sequenced sample consisted of blood. The chain links TRBV20-1 with TRBJ1-1, with 8 central nucleotides matching TRBD1. The CDR3 is CSARTGGPPEAFF. The DNA reads as follows: TGCAGTGCTAGAACAGGGGGGCCCCCTGAAGCTTTCTTT.